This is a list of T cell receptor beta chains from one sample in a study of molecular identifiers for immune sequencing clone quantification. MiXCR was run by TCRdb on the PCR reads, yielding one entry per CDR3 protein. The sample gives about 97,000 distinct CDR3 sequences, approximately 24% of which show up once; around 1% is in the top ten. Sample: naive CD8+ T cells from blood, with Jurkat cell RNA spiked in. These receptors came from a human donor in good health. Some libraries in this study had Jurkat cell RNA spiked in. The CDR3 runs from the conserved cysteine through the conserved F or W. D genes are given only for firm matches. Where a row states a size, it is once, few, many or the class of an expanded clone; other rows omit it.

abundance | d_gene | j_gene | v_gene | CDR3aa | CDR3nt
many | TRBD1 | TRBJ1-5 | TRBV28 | CASRWTGDQPQHF | TGTGCCAGCAGGTGGACAGGGGATCAGCCCCAGCATTTT
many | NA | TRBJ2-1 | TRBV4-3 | CASSQDTPVPYNEQFF | TGCGCCAGCAGCCAAGATACTCCGGTGCCTTACAATGAGCAGTTCTTC
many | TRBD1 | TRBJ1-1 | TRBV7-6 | CASSLEAGGRMNTEAFF | TGTGCCAGCAGCTTAGAGGCAGGGGGCAGAATGAACACTGAAGCTTTCTTT
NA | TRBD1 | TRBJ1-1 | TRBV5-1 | CASSSATGGTEAFF | TGCGCCAGCAGCTCCGCGACAGGGGGGACTGAAGCTTTCTTT
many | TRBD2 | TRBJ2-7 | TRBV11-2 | CASTPVEGGYEQYF | TGTGCCAGCACCCCAGTGGAGGGAGGGTACGAGCAGTACTTC
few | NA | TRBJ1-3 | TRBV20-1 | CSADQGSGNTIYF | TGCAGTGCTGACCAGGGTTCTGGAAACACCATATATTTT
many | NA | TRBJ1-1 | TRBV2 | CASSESQMNTEAFF | TGTGCCAGCAGTGAATCCCAGATGAACACTGAAGCTTTCTTT
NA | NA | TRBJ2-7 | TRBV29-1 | CSVPSSTYEQYF | TGCAGCGTTCCTTCGAGCACCTACGAGCAGTACTTC
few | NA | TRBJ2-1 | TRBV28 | CASSFLNSSYNEQFF | TGTGCCAGCAGTTTCCTCAACAGCTCCTACAATGAGCAGTTCTTC
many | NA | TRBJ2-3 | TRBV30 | CAWSAPRGGTDTQYF | TGTGCCTGGAGTGCTCCGCGCGGGGGCACAGATACGCAGTATTTT
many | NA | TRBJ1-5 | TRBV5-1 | CASSLSPGNQPQHF | TGCGCCAGCAGCTTGTCCCCAGGGAATCAGCCCCAGCATTTT
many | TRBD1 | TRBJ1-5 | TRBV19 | CASFGGGQVRDGVSQHF | TGTGCCAGTTTTGGAGGAGGACAGGTACGCGATGGCGTGTCCCAGCATTTT
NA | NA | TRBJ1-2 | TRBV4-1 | CASSQGGQGFGYTF | TGCGCCAGCAGCCAAGGAGGGCAGGGGTTTGGCTACACCTTC
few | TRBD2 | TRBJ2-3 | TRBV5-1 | CASSLKAGGSTDTQYF | TGCGCCAGCAGCTTGAAAGCGGGGGGGAGCACAGATACGCAGTATTTT
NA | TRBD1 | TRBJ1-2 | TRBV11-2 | CASSLGTGPNYGYTF | TGTGCCAGCAGCTTAGGGACAGGGCCTAACTATGGCTACACCTTC
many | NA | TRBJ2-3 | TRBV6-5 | CASSHGADTQYF | TGTGCCAGCAGCCACGGGGCGGATACGCAGTATTTT
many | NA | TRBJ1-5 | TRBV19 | CASSPTGRQSQHF | TGTGCCAGTAGTCCCACGGGGCGTCAGTCCCAGCATTTT
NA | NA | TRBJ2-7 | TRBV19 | CASRPVMGPAYEQYF | TGTGCCAGTAGACCCGTGATGGGACCGGCCTACGAGCAGTACTTC
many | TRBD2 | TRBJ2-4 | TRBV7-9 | CASSSGTSGGAGLHIQYF | TGTGCCAGCAGCTCCGGGACTAGCGGGGGGGCCGGGTTGCACATTCAGTACTTC